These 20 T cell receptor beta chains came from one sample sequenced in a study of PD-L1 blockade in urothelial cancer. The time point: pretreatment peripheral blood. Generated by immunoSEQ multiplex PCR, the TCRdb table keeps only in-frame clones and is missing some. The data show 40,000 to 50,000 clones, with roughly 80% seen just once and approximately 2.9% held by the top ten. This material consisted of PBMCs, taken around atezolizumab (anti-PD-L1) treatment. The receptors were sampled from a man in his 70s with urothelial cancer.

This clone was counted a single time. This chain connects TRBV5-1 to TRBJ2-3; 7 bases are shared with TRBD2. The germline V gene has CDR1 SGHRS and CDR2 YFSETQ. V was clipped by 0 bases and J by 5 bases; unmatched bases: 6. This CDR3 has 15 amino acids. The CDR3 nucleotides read TGCGCCAGCAGCTTGGTGGGCGGGAGTGGAGATACGCAGTATTTT. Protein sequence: CASSLVGGSGDTQYF.

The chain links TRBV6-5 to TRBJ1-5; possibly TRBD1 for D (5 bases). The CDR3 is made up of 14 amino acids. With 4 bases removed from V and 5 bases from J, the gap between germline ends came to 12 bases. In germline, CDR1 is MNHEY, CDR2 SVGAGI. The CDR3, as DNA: TGTGCCAGCAGTTCTCGGGGGTTCGATCAGCCCCAGCATTTT. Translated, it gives CASSSRGFDQPQHF.

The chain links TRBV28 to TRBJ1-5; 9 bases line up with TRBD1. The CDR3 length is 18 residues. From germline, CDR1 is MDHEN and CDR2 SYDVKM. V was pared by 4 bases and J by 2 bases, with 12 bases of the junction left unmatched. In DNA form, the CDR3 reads TGTGCCAGCAGTTCATCGGGACAGGGAACCTTTGGCAATCAGCCCCAGCATTTT. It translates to CASSSSGQGTFGNQPQHF.

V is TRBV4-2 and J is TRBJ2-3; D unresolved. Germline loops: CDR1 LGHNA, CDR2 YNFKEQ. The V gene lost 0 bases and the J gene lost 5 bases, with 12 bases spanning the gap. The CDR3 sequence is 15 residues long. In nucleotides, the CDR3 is TGTGCCAGCAGCCAAGAAGGCCAGCGTGGAGATACGCAGTATTTT. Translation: CASSQEGQRGDTQYF.

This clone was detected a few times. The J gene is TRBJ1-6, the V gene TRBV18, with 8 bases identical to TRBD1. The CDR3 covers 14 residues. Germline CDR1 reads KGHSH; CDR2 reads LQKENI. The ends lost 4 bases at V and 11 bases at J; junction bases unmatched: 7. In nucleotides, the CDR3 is TGTGCCAGCTCACTCGGACAGGGTGGAACACCCCTCCACTTT. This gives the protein CASSLGQGGTPLHF.

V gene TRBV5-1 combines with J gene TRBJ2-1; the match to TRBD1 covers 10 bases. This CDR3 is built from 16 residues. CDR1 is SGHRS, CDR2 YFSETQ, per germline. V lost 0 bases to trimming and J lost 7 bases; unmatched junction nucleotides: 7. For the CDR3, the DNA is TGCGCCAGCAGCTTGGGTCGGGGACAGGGGTTAAATGAGCAGTTCTTC. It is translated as CASSLGRGQGLNEQFF.

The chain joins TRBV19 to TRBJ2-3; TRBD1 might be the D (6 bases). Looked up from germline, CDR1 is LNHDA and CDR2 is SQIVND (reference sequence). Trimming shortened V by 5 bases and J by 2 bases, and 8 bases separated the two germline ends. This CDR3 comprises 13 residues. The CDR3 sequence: CASSLGATDTQYF. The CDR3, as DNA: TGTGCCAGTAGTTTGGGGGCCACAGATACGCAGTATTTT.

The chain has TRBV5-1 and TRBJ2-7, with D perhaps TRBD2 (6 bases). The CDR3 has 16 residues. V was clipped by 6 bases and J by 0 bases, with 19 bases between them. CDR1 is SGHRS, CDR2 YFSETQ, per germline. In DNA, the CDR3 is TGCGCCAGCACCATTGGGACTTTTCGGAGCTCCTACGAGCAGTACTTC. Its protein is CASTIGTFRSSYEQYF.

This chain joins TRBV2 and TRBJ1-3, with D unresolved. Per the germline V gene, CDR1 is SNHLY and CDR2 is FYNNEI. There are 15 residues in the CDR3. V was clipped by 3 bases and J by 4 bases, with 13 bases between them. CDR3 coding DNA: TGTGCCAGCAGTGACGGACTCCTGAGAGGAAACACCATATATTTT. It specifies CASSDGLLRGNTIYF.

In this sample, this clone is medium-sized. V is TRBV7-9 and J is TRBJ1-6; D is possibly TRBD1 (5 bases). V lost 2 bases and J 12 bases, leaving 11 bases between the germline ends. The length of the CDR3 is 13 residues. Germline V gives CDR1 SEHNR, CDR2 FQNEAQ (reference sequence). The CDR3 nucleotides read TGTGCCAGCAGCTTACGAGACAGCAGACCCCTCCACTTT. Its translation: CASSLRDSRPLHF.

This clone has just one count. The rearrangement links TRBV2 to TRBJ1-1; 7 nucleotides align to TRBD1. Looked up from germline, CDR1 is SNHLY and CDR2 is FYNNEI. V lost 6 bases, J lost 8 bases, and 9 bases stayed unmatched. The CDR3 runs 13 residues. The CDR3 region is CASSLTGPSEAFF. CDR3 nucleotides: TGTGCCAGCAGCCTGACAGGGCCCAGCGAAGCTTTCTTT.

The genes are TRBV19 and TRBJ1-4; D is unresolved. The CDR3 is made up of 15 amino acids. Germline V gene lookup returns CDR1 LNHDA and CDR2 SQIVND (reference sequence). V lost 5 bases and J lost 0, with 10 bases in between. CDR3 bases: TGTGCCAGTAGTGTACACAGCTCAACTAATGAAAAACTGTTTTTT. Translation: CASSVHSSTNEKLFF. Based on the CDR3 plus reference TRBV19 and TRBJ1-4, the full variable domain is DGGITQSPKYLFRKEGQNVTLSCEQNLNHDAMYWYRQDPGQGLRLIYYSQIVNDFQKGDIAEGYSVSREKKESFPLTVTSAQKNPTAFYLCASSVHSSTNEKLFFGSGTQLSVL.

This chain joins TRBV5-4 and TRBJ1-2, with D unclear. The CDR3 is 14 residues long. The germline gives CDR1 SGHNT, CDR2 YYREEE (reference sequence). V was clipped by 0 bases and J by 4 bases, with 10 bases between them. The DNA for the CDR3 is TGTGCCAGCAGCTTGGTTCGGGTTCCCTATGGCTACACCTTC. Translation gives CASSLVRVPYGYTF.

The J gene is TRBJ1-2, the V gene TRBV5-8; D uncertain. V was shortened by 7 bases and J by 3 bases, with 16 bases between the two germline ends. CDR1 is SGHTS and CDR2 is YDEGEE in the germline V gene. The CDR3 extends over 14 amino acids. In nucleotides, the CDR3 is TGTGCCAGCTTCAAGATACCCTCGGACTATGGCTACACCTTC. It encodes CASFKIPSDYGYTF.

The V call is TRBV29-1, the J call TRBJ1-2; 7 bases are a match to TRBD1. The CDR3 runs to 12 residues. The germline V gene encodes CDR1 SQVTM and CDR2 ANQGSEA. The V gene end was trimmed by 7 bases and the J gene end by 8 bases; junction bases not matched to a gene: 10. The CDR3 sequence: CSATTGPGGYTF. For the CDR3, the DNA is TGCAGCGCCACGACAGGGCCAGGGGGCTACACCTTC.

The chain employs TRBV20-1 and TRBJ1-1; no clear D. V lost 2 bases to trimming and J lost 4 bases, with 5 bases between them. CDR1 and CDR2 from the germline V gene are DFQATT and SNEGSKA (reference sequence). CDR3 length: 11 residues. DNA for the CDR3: TGCAGTGCTAGACTTCGCACTGAAGCTTTCTTT. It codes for CSARLRTEAFF.

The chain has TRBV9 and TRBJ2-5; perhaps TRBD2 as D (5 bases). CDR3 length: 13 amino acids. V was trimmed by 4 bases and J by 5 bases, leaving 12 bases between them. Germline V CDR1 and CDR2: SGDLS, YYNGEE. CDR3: CASSPRTSETQYF. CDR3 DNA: TGTGCCAGCAGCCCGCGGACTTCGGAGACCCAGTACTTC.

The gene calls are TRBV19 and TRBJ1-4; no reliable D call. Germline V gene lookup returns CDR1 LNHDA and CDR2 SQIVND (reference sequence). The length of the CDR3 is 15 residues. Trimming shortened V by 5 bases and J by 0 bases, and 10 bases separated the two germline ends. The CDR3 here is CASSFAGATNEKLFF. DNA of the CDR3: TGTGCCAGTAGTTTCGCCGGAGCAACTAATGAAAAACTGTTTTTT.

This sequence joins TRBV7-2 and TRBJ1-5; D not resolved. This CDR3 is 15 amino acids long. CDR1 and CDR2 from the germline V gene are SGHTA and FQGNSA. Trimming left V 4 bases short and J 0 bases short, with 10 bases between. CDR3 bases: TGTGCCAGCAGCTCTTACAGAGATAGCAATCAGCCCCAGCATTTT. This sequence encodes CASSSYRDSNQPQHF.

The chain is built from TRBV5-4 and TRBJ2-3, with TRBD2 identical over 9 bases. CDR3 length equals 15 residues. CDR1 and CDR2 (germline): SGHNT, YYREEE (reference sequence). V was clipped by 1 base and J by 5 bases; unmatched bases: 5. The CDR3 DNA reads TGTGCCAGCAGCTTGAGAAGCGGGGGGATAGATACGCAGTATTTT. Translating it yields CASSLRSGGIDTQYF.